The 24 T cell receptor beta chains listed next were all sequenced from one sample in a study of blood T cell repertoires in COVID-19. Produced via immunoSEQ multiplex PCR; TCRdb's table is partial and in-frame only. The table lists fewer than 200,000 clones, about nine tenths of them singletons. Sample: peripheral blood. The receptors derive from a woman in her sixties who had recovered from COVID-19.

The CDR3 protein is CASSLPPSRGIFQPQHF. The DNA of the CDR3 is TGTGCCAGCAGTCTCCCCCCAAGTCGGGGAATCTTTCAGCCCCAGCATTTT. The J gene is TRBJ1-5, the V gene TRBV6-2 or TRBV6-3; no clear D. CDR3 length: 17 residues. Germline CDR1 reads MNHEY; CDR2 reads SVGEGT. The germline V and J ends were trimmed by 5 bases and 6 bases, with 23 bases remaining between them.

This chain uses TRBV29-1 with TRBJ2-2; 8 nucleotides line up with TRBD2. Germline V gene data show CDR1 as SQVTM and CDR2 as ANQGSEA. Trimming removed 0 bases from V and 5 bases from J; junction bases left unmatched: 8. This CDR3 has 16 residues. The CDR3 DNA reads TGCAGCGTTGAAGATCCCAGCGGGGGACCAACCGGGGAGCTGTTTTTT. Its translation is CSVEDPSGGPTGELFF.

CDR3 in DNA: TGTGCCAGCAGCTTAGGTCAGGAAGAGACCCAGTACTTC. It specifies CASSLGQEETQYF. The chain combines TRBV11-1 with TRBJ2-5; D is ambiguous. CDR3 size: 13 residues. In germline, CDR1 is SGHAT, CDR2 FQDESV (reference sequence). V lost 1 base and J lost 3, with 6 bases in between.

As DNA, the CDR3 is TGCGCCAGCAGCCAGGGCGAGGCAGGGGATAACTATGGCTACACCTTC. It yields the protein CASSQGEAGDNYGYTF. The chain links TRBV4-3 to TRBJ1-2, with D possibly matching TRBD1 (6 bases). The germline gives CDR1 LGHNA, CDR2 YSLEER. The V end lost 3 bases, the J end lost 1 base, and 15 bases lay between the germline ends. This CDR3 comprises 16 residues.

V usage is TRBV4-2 and J usage is TRBJ2-1; D perhaps matches TRBD2 (6 bases). The V gene's germline CDR1 is LGHNA and CDR2 YNFKEQ. The CDR3 extends over 16 amino acids. V lost 1 base, J lost 0 bases, and 10 bases lay in between. The CDR3 DNA sequence: TGTGCCAGCAGCCAAGGTGACGGGAGCTCCTACAATGAGCAGTTCTTC. Translated: CASSQGDGSSYNEQFF.

The gene calls are TRBV20-1 and TRBJ2-5; possibly TRBD2 for D (5 bases). V was clipped by 7 bases and J by 5 bases, with 11 bases between them. This CDR3 is built from 11 residues. Germline-derived CDR1 and CDR2 are DFQATT and SNEGSKA (reference sequence). The CDR3 sequence is CSGLAYETQYF. The DNA for the CDR3 is TGCAGTGGCCTAGCATACGAGACCCAGTACTTC.

The V gene is TRBV19, the J gene TRBJ1-2; D gene ambiguous. This CDR3 has 15 residues. Germline CDR1 reads LNHDA; CDR2 reads SQIVND (reference sequence). V lost 8 bases and J lost 3, with 19 bases in between. CDR3 DNA: TGTGCCAGTCGAGACTCCCGTACGGCTGACTATGGCTACACCTTC. This gives the protein CASRDSRTADYGYTF. The whole variable domain, remainder taken from reference TRBV19 and TRBJ1-2, is DGGITQSPKYLFRKEGQNVTLSCEQNLNHDAMYWYRQDPGQGLRLIYYSQIVNDFQKGDIAEGYSVSREKKESFPLTVTSAQKNPTAFYLCASRDSRTADYGYTFGSGTRLTVV.

V usage is TRBV5-5 and J usage is TRBJ1-2; maybe TRBD1 (5 bases). Trimming left V 2 bases short and J 1 base short, with 12 bases between. CDR1 is SGHKS, CDR2 YYEKEE, per germline (reference sequence). The CDR3 consists of 15 residues. CDR3 loop: CASSFQQGYNYGYTF. The CDR3 nucleotides are TGTGCCAGCAGCTTTCAGCAGGGATATAACTATGGCTACACCTTC.

The V and J genes are TRBV5-1 and TRBJ2-5, with 8 bases aligning to TRBD2. Germline V lookup: CDR1 SGHRS, CDR2 YFSETQ. There are 13 residues in the CDR3. The V segment lost 3 bases and the J segment 6 bases; nucleotides outside the gene matches: 4. CDR3 amino acids: CASSSPSGQTQYF. CDR3 bases: TGCGCCAGCAGCTCCCCTAGCGGGCAGACCCAGTACTTC.

The chain combines TRBV24-1 with TRBJ1-5; D gene ambiguous. The V end lost 5 bases, the J end lost 5 bases, and 12 bases lay between the germline ends. The germline gives CDR1 KGHDR, CDR2 SFDVKD. This CDR3 is built from 14 residues. The CDR3 spells CATSGFGRDQPQHF. DNA of the CDR3: TGTGCCACCAGTGGTTTTGGGAGGGATCAGCCCCAGCATTTT.

The chain has TRBV3-1 (or the pseudogene TRBV3-2) and TRBJ2-5; 9 positions agree with TRBD2. Germline CDR1 and CDR2: LGHDT and YNNKEL (reference sequence). The CDR3 extends over 16 amino acids. V shed 1 base and J 4 bases; nucleotides not matched to a gene: 7. The CDR3 DNA sequence: TGTGCCAGCAGCCAAGCGCCGCGGGGGGGCCGAGAGACCCAGTACTTC. Protein: CASSQAPRGGRETQYF.

This chain uses TRBV6-5 with TRBJ2-3; TRBD1 agrees at 8 bases. CDR3 length equals 14 residues. After removal of 7 bases from V and 1 base from J, the junction contained 4 bases not matched to a gene. The V gene's germline CDR1 is MNHEY and CDR2 SVGAGI. The CDR3 loop reads CASTDRARTDTQYF. Here the CDR3 DNA reads TGTGCCAGCACGGACAGGGCCCGCACAGATACGCAGTATTTT.

This clone has only one observation. This rearrangement joins TRBV6-6 to TRBJ1-1, with 12 bases lining up with TRBD1. V shed 7 bases and J 5 bases; nucleotides not matched to a gene: 8. The germline CDR1 and CDR2 sequences are MNHNY and SVGAGI (reference sequence). The CDR3 has 15 residues. CDR3: CASTKRDRGPTEAFF. The CDR3 region has the DNA TGTGCCAGCACTAAGAGGGACAGGGGGCCTACTGAAGCTTTCTTT.

This chain joins TRBV5-1 and TRBJ2-3; 8 bases match TRBD1. V lost 5 bases, J lost 2 bases, and 1 base stayed unmatched. Germline lookup yields CDR1 SGHRS and CDR2 YFSETQ. The CDR3 totals 13 residues. The CDR3 DNA is TGCGCCAGCAGGACAGGGGACACAGATACGCAGTATTTT. It yields the protein CASRTGDTDTQYF. Full variable domain (rest looked up from reference TRBV5-1 and TRBJ2-3): KAGVTQTPRYLIKTRGQQVTLSCSPISGHRSVSWYQQTPGQGLQFLFEYFSETQRNKGNFPGRFSGRQFSNSRSEMNVSTLELGDSALYLCASRTGDTDTQYFGPGTRLTVL.

The chain joins TRBV19 to TRBJ1-5; 9 bases line up with TRBD1. The CDR3 is 12 residues long. Trimming took 6 bases from V and 7 from J; bases not matched to a gene: 1. CDR1 and CDR2 from the germline V gene are LNHDA and SQIVND (reference sequence). The CDR3 sequence: CASRGQGQPQHF. CDR3 sequence (DNA): TGTGCCAGTAGAGGACAGGGGCAGCCCCAGCATTTT.

This chain connects TRBV19 to TRBJ1-1; D ambiguous. The length of the CDR3 is 14 residues. Per germline, CDR1 LNHDA and CDR2 SQIVND (reference sequence). V was cut by 3 bases and J by 3 bases, with 11 bases left in between. DNA of the CDR3: TGTGCCAGTAGTATGGTGGGAGGAGACACTGAAGCTTTCTTT. Residues: CASSMVGGDTEAFF.

CDR3 sequence: CSVAGQGLAYEQYF. The CDR3 bases are TGCAGCGTTGCTGGACAGGGCCTTGCCTACGAGCAGTACTTC. This chain joins TRBV29-1 and TRBJ2-7; 8 bases fit TRBD1. This CDR3 has 14 amino acids. V lost 4 bases, J lost 2 bases, and 7 bases stayed unmatched. Germline CDR1 reads SQVTM; CDR2 reads ANQGSEA.

The chain employs TRBV19 and TRBJ2-7; TRBD2 might be the D (5 bases). The V and J ends lost 5 bases and 0 bases respectively, with 14 bases between them. This CDR3 is 15 amino acids long. CDR1 LNHDA and CDR2 SQIVND come from the germline V gene (reference sequence). CDR3 loop: CASSARRGSSYEQYF. The CDR3, as DNA: TGTGCCAGTAGTGCCCGGCGAGGGAGCTCCTACGAGCAGTACTTC.

V gene TRBV3-1 (or the pseudogene TRBV3-2) combines with J gene TRBJ2-1; 8 positions match TRBD2. V gave up 0 bases and J gave up 16 bases; unmatched junction bases: 11. The CDR3 totals 14 residues. Germline V gene data show CDR1 as LGHDT and CDR2 as YNNKEL (reference sequence). The CDR3 spells CASSQEGGLSGGFF. CDR3 DNA sequence: TGTGCCAGCAGCCAAGAAGGGGGGCTGAGCGGGGGCTTCTTC.

The V call is TRBV5-1, the J call TRBJ1-4, with a possible D match to TRBD1 (5 bases). Trimming took 4 bases from V and 3 from J, leaving 22 bases between them. Germline CDR1 SGHRS, CDR2 YFSETQ. This CDR3 has 18 residues. CDR3 nucleotide sequence: TGCGCCAGCAGCCTAATGGGGCACATGGATCGGGCTAATGAAAAACTGTTTTTT. Translated, it gives CASSLMGHMDRANEKLFF.

V gene TRBV27 combines with J gene TRBJ1-4; 9 bases map to TRBD1. V was pared by 3 bases and J by 7 bases, with 6 bases of the junction left unmatched. The V gene's germline CDR1 is MNHEY and CDR2 SMNVEV (reference sequence). The CDR3 extends over 15 amino acids. The CDR3, as DNA: TGTGCCAGCAGTTTCTTGACAGGGGGGGGTGAAAAACTGTTTTTT. This gives the protein CASSFLTGGGEKLFF.

The chain couples TRBV5-1 to TRBJ2-2; D is undetermined. Trimming took 7 bases from V and 5 from J, leaving 12 bases between them. There are 13 residues in the CDR3. Germline V CDR1 and CDR2: SGHRS, YFSETQ. The chain's CDR3 is CASGLAATGELFF. As DNA, the CDR3 is TGCGCCAGCGGCCTTGCGGCGACCGGGGAGCTGTTTTTT.

This chain uses TRBV6-5 with TRBJ2-7, with D possibly being TRBD1 (5 bases). The V end was cut by 6 bases, the J end by 2 bases, with 11 bases between. The CDR3 is 13 residues long. Germline V CDR1 and CDR2: MNHEY, SVGAGI. The CDR3 DNA reads as TGTGCCAGCAGATCCTCAGGGACCTACGAGCAGTACTTC. Its protein product is CASRSSGTYEQYF.

The V gene is TRBV2, the J gene TRBJ1-6, with D possibly being TRBD1 (5 bases). The CDR3 totals 15 residues. Trimming removed 2 bases at V and 6 bases at J, with 11 bases between. The germline V gene encodes CDR1 SNHLY and CDR2 FYNNEI. CDR3 amino acids: CASSEQGQGNSPLHF. CDR3 sequence (DNA): TGTGCCAGCAGTGAACAGGGCCAGGGTAATTCACCCCTCCACTTT.